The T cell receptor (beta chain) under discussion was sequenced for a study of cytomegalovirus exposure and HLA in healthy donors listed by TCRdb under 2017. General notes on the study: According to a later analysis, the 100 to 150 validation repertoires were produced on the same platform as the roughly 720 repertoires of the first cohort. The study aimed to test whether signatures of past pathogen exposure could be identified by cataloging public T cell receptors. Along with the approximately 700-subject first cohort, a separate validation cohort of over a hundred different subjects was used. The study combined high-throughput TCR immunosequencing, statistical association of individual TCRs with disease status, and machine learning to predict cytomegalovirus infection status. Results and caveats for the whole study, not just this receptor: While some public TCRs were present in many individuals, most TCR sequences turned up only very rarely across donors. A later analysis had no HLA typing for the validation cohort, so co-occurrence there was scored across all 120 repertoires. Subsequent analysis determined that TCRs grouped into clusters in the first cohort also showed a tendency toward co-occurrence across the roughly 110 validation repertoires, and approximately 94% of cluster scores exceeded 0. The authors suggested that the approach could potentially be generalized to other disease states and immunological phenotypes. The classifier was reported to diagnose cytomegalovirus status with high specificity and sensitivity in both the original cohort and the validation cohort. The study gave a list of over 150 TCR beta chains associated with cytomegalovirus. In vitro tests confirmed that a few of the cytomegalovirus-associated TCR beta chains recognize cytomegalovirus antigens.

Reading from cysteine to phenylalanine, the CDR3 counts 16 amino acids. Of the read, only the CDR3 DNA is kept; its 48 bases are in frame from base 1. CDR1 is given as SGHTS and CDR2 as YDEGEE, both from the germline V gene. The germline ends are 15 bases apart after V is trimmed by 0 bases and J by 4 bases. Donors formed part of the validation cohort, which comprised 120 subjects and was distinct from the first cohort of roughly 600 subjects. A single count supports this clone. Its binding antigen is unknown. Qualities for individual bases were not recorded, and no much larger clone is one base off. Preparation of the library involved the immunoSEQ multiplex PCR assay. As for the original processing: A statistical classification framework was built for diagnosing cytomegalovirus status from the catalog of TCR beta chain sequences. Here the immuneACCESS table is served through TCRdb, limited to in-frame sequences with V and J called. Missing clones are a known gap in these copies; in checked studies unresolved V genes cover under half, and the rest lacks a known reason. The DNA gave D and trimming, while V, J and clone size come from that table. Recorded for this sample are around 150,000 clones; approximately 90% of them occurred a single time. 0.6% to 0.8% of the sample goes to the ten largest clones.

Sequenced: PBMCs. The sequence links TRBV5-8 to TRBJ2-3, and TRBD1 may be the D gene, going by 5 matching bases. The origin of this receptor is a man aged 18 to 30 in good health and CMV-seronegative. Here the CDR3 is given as CASSLAGQGVSDTQYF. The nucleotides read TGTGCCAGCAGCTTGGCCGGCCAGGGCGTTTCAGATACGCAGTATTTT.